This T cell receptor beta chain was recorded in a study of memory CD4+ T cells and cytomegalovirus serostatus. The sort gate was single viable CD3+CD4+CD8-CD45RO+ cells for memory CD4+ T cells. Method: immunoSEQ multiplex PCR; TCRdb's copy keeps in-frame clones and lacks some. Found here are about 50,000 clones, around four fifths of them singletons; the top ten hold 0.55% to 0.7%. Germline V gene sequence: CDR1 SGHNT, CDR2 YYREEE (reference sequence). The CDR3 spans 17 residues. With 4 bases clipped from V and 2 bases from J, the junction kept 13 bases outside the gene matches. The receptor was isolated from an adult in good health and CMV-seronegative. Sequencing was done on a sample of memory CD4+ T cells from blood. The V gene is TRBV5-4, the J gene TRBJ2-3; TRBD2 matches 7 bases. CDR3 DNA: TGTGCCAGCAGCGGGAGGGTCGAGGTTCCCTCCACAGATACGCAGTATTTT. Translated: CASSGRVEVPSTDTQYF.